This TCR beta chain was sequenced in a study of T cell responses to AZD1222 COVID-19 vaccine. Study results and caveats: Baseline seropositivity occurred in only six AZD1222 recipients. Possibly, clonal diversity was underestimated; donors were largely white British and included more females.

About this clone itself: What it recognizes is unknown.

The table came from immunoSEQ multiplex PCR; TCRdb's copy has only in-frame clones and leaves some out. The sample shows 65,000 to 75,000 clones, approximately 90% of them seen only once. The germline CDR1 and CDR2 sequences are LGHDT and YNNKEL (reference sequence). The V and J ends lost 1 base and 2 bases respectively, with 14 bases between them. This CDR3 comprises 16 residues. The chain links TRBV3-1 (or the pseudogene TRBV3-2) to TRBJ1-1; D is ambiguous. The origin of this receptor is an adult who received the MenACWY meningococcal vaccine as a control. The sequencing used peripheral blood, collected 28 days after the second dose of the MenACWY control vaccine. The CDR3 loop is CASSQAVGSGNTEAFF. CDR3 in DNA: TGTGCCAGCAGCCAAGCGGTGGGGAGCGGAAACACTGAAGCTTTCTTT.